The source of this TCR beta chain is a study of human T cells and chemical hapten exposure. Stated time point: pre-sensitization, week 0. Described treatment: therapeutic diphenylcyclopropenone sensitization with weekly scalp DPC. The CDR3 is 15 residues long. Looked up from germline, CDR1 is SEHNR and CDR2 is FQNEAQ (reference sequence). With 5 bases removed from V and 1 base from J, the gap between germline ends came to 15 bases. This clonotype showed up many times. Each CDR3 protein gets one entry after TCRdb re-called the RACE reads with MiXCR. The table shows more than 250,000 distinct CDR3 sequences, with about 9% occurring only once.

The TCR was taken from a woman aged 40 to 50 with alopecia areata. Some clones in this sample may be carry-over from other donors' samples. Source: whole blood, taken in connection with sensitization to the hapten diphenylcyclopropenone (DPC). The chain carries TRBV7-9 and TRBJ2-7; unclear D gene. The CDR3 spells CASSHPWKESYEQYF. The CDR3 region has the DNA TGTGCCAGCAGCCATCCCTGGAAGGAGTCCTACGAGCAGTACTTC. The full variable domain, with the rest looked up from reference TRBV7-9 and TRBJ2-7, is DTGVSQNPRHKITKRGQNVTFRCDPISEHNRLYWYRQTLGQGPEFLTYFQNEAQLEKSRLLSDRFSAERPKGSFSTLEIQRTEQGDSAMYLCASSHPWKESYEQYFGPGTRLTVT.